These T cell receptor beta chains were read from a single sample in a study of T-cell memory formation after mild COVID-19. MiXCR, run by TCRdb on the 5' RACE reads, gives a single entry per CDR3 protein. The data contain hundreds of thousands of distinct CDR3 sequences, less than 20% of them singletons. The source material was PBMCs or a T cell subset sorted from them (not recorded which). The receptors shown here come from a man aged 18 to 35 who had mild COVID-19 (a few samples of this study predate the infection). Cell type and time point are not known. Both conserved end residues are part of each CDR3. The D gene is left open where the match is weak. Expanded clones are given a class, and other clones once, few, many or no size at all.

DNA: TGTGCCAGCAGAGCGCAGGGGGTGGAGACCCAGTACTTC; CDR3: CASRAQGVETQYF; V: TRBV4-2; D: TRBD1; size: NA; J: TRBJ2-5
DNA: TGTGCCAGCCTCAAGCCGGGGACAGGAAATCAGCCCCAGCATTTT; CDR3: CASLKPGTGNQPQHF; V: TRBV6-1; D: TRBD1; size: NA; J: TRBJ1-5
DNA: TGTGCCAGCAGCTGGAGTCCGGGACAGGGGGCGCGAGGCTACACCTTC; CDR3: CASSWSPGQGARGYTF; V: TRBV5-4; D: TRBD1; size: NA; J: TRBJ1-2
DNA: TGTGCCAGCAGCTTGCTAGCGGGGTTCGTGTCGCAGTATTTT; CDR3: CASSLLAGFVSQYF; V: TRBV7-2; D: TRBD2; size: NA; J: TRBJ2-3
DNA: TGTGCCATTCCTAGCTCTGGGGCCAACGTCCTGACTTTC; CDR3: CAIPSSGANVLTF; V: TRBV6-6; D: NA; size: once; J: TRBJ2-6
DNA: TGTGCCAGCAGCCCGTTTAGGGGTCCTCAAGAGACCCAGTACTTC; CDR3: CASSPFRGPQETQYF; V: TRBV7-3; D: NA; size: NA; J: TRBJ2-5
DNA: TGTGCCAGCAGTGAATCAGGACGGGGAAATTCACCCCTCCACTTT; CDR3: CASSESGRGNSPLHF; V: TRBV25-1; D: NA; size: few; J: TRBJ1-6
DNA: TGTGCCAGCAGATCGCTAGTGGGCCCCGGGGAGCTGTTTTTT; CDR3: CASRSLVGPGELFF; V: TRBV6-2/TRBV6-3; D: NA; size: few; J: TRBJ2-2
DNA: TGTGCCAGCAGCTTAGAGCGGGGAGCCACCTACGAGCAGTACTTC; CDR3: CASSLERGATYEQYF; V: TRBV9; D: TRBD2; size: few; J: TRBJ2-7
DNA: TGCAGTGCTAGAGCACCAGGGTCGGGCACTGAAGCTTTCTTT; CDR3: CSARAPGSGTEAFF; V: TRBV20-1; D: NA; size: NA; J: TRBJ1-1
DNA: TGCGCCAGCAGCTTGGGCGGGCATATTAATGAAAAACTGTTTTTT; CDR3: CASSLGGHINEKLFF; V: TRBV5-1; D: NA; size: few; J: TRBJ1-4
DNA: TGTGCCAGCACCCAGGTGGAGGGTGAGCAGTTCTTC; CDR3: CASTQVEGEQFF; V: TRBV7-9; D: NA; size: NA; J: TRBJ2-1
DNA: TGTGCCAGCAGCAGAGACGGATACGAGCAGTACTTC; CDR3: CASSRDGYEQYF; V: TRBV7-2; D: NA; size: many; J: TRBJ2-7
DNA: TGTGCCAGTAGTATGGGGGATACGCAGTATTTT; CDR3: CASSMGDTQYF; V: TRBV19; D: NA; size: few; J: TRBJ2-3
DNA: TGTGCCAGCAGCGTAGGGGGCATACAGGGAGAGACCCAGTACTTC; CDR3: CASSVGGIQGETQYF; V: TRBV9; D: NA; size: NA; J: TRBJ2-5
DNA: TGCGCCAGCAGTGACCTACTCGGGCAGTACTTC; CDR3: CASSDLLGQYF; V: TRBV10-2; D: NA; size: NA; J: TRBJ2-7
DNA: TGTGCCAGCAGTGACTTTAGGGGTGAGCAGTTCTTC; CDR3: CASSDFRGEQFF; V: TRBV28; D: NA; size: NA; J: TRBJ2-1
DNA: TGCGCCAGCAGCCAGATACCCGGGCTAGTACAGCCCCAGCATTTT; CDR3: CASSQIPGLVQPQHF; V: TRBV4-1; D: NA; size: NA; J: TRBJ1-5
DNA: TGTGCCAGCAGCTTGTTACCAGAGAACACTGAAGCTTTCTTT; CDR3: CASSLLPENTEAFF; V: TRBV7-9; D: NA; size: NA; J: TRBJ1-1
DNA: TGTGCCAGCAGTTCACAGGGGAGATCAGATACGCAGTATTTT; CDR3: CASSSQGRSDTQYF; V: TRBV2; D: TRBD1; size: many; J: TRBJ2-3
DNA: TGTGCCAGCAGTCCCCAGGGTCCGAGGGGGACAGATACGCAGTATTTT; CDR3: CASSPQGPRGTDTQYF; V: TRBV6-2/TRBV6-3; D: NA; size: NA; J: TRBJ2-3
DNA: TGTGCCAGCAGCTTTTCCCGCCTCGGCTACCTGGATGAGCAGTTCTTC; CDR3: CASSFSRLGYLDEQFF; V: TRBV7-9; D: NA; size: NA; J: TRBJ2-1
DNA: TGTGCCACCGGTGGGTCGGAAGCCCAGTACTTC; CDR3: CATGGSEAQYF; V: TRBV10-3; D: NA; size: NA; J: TRBJ2-5
DNA: TGTGCCAGCAGCCAACTAGCGGGGGCGTCCTCCTACGAGCAGTACTTC; CDR3: CASSQLAGASSYEQYF; V: TRBV14; D: TRBD2; size: NA; J: TRBJ2-7
DNA: TGTGCCAGCAGCTTAGGGGGGGCGAGGGCAGAGACCCAGTACTTC; CDR3: CASSLGGARAETQYF; V: TRBV7-2; D: NA; size: NA; J: TRBJ2-5